The clone carrying this TCR beta chain was observed a few times. This sample is part of a study of identical twins. The CDR3 consists of 14 residues. The germline V and J ends were trimmed by 5 bases and 8 bases, with 16 bases remaining between them. TCRdb reprocessed the 5' RACE reads via MiXCR and lists one record per CDR3 protein. The table has some 730,000 distinct CDR3 sequences, roughly 20% seen once. The same sample was also used in a study of T cells expressing NK-cell markers. From that paper: HCMV serostatus: most of the eight sequenced donors positive, one negative.

V and J are TRBV12-3 or TRBV12-4 and TRBJ1-3; D not resolved. The sample comprised PBMCs. The sequence was obtained from a woman under 30 in good health. CDR3: CASSRRSASDTIYF. The CDR3, as DNA: TGTGCCAGCAGTCGACGATCAGCCAGCGACACCATATATTTT.